This entry concerns a single TCR beta chain. The data belong to a study of T cell changes during pregnancy in multiple sclerosis. TCRdb's copy holds only in-frame clones and misses some; the assay was immunoSEQ multiplex PCR. Of over 20,000 clones listed, 85% to 90% are singletons. Germline loops: CDR1 PRHDT, CDR2 FYEKMQ (reference sequence). The CDR3 consists of 14 residues. V was trimmed by 4 bases and J by 2 bases, leaving 12 bases between them. The source of this sequence is a female donor with multiple sclerosis, enrolled in a pregnancy study. The specimen was CD8+ T cells from peripheral blood mononuclear cells, collected before pregnancy. The chain recombines TRBV13 with TRBJ2-7; tentative D call: TRBD2 (6 bases). The CDR3 reads CASSWRETPYEQYF. DNA of the CDR3: TGTGCCAGCAGCTGGAGGGAGACGCCCTACGAGCAGTACTTC.